This entry is about one T cell receptor beta chain. As yet, its antigen is unknown. No DNA is given; TCRdb re-called the 5' RACE reads and lists each CDR3 protein once. The table for this sample gives about 550,000 distinct CDR3 sequences. CDR3 size: 16 residues. Germline V CDR1 and CDR2: KGHDR, SFDVKD. The data originate from a study of T cells expressing NK-cell markers. The wider study: Each TCR beta repertoire originated in sorted T cells that were CD3+CD56+NKG2C+, CD3+CD56+NKG2C- or CD3+CD56-NKG2C+. Sequencing covered eight donors, seven HCMV-seropositive and one seronegative.

Overall study findings and caveats: For a handful of donors, these clonotypes were likewise the leading ones in the CD3+CD56-NKG2C+ fraction. NKG2C+ dominant clonotype frequencies in more than 5 donors were about 1.0-7.5% of CD8+ T cells.

Source material: blood T cells: a sorted CD56 or NKG2C T cell subset, CD4+ or CD8+ T cells, or bulk PBMC T cells (not recorded which). V usage is TRBV24-1 and J usage is TRBJ2-3; TCRdb proposes TRBD2, but this gene call is untestable without DNA. The TCR sequence derives from a young man in good health. The CDR3 spells CATSDRTTSLTDTQYF.